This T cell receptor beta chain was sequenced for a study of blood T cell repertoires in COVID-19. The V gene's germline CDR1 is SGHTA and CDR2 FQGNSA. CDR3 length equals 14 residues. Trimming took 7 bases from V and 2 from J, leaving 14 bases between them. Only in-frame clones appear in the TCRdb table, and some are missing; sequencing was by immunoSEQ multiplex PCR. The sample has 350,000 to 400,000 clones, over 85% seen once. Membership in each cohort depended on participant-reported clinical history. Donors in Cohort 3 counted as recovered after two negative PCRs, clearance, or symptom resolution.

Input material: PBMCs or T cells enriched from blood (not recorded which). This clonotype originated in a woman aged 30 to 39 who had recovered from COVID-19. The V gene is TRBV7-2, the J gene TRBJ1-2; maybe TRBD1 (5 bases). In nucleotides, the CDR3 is TGTGCCAGCACCCAATGGTCAGGGAACTATGGCTACACCTTC. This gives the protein CASTQWSGNYGYTF. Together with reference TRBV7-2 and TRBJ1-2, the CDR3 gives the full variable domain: GAGVSQSPSNKVTEKGKDVELRCDPISGHTALYWYRQSLGQGLEFLIYFQGNSAPDKSGLPSDRFSAERTGGSVSTLTIQRTQQEDSAVYLCASTQWSGNYGYTFGSGTRLTVV.